The source of this TCR beta chain is a study of PD-1 blockade in classical Hodgkin lymphoma. V dropped 3 bases and J dropped 6; count of bases not matched to a gene: 18. CDR3 length: 18 residues. Per the germline V gene, CDR1 is SGHKS and CDR2 is YYEKEE (reference sequence). As for this clone: Its antigen is still unknown.

The time point: cycle 4 day 1 (C4D1), after five to seven weeks of nivolumab. Brentuximab vedotin exposure varied among the patients, all of whom had relapsed after autologous stem cell transplantation. Complete response, partial response or progressive disease made up the best responses. TCRdb's table, derived via immunoSEQ multiplex PCR, lists solely in-frame clones and lacks some. Among about 89,000 clones listed, approximately 90% were seen once. General study results and limits: Relative to healthy donors, newly diagnosed patients reportedly had lower baseline TCR diversity, which was reported as lower still in relapsed/refractory patients. It was among complete responders that baseline diversity resembled that of newly diagnosed patients.

The clonotype was recovered from a human donor with classical Hodgkin lymphoma. V gene TRBV5-5 combines with J gene TRBJ1-5, with 7 nucleotides matching TRBD1. Sequences were derived from peripheral blood mononuclear cells (PBMCs), sampled before the fourth cycle of nivolumab. DNA for the CDR3: TGTGCCAGCAGCTCAACTTTTATGAGTAGGGGGCTGGGTCAGCCCCAGCATTTT. Its protein is CASSSTFMSRGLGQPQHF.